This TCR beta chain came from a study of cytomegalovirus exposure and HLA in healthy donors. The table came from immunoSEQ multiplex PCR; TCRdb's copy has only in-frame clones and leaves some out. The repertoire consists of about 98,000 clones, with roughly nine tenths occurring once and the leading ten covering approximately 4%. The CDR3 is made up of 15 amino acids. Trimming removed 4 bases from V and 2 bases from J, with 14 bases in between. From germline, CDR1 is MDHEN and CDR2 SYDVKM. The sample taken for sequencing was PBMCs. The receptor's source is a woman aged 25 to 45 in good health and CMV-seronegative. V usage is TRBV28 and J usage is TRBJ1-2; D ambiguous. DNA for the CDR3: TGTGCCAGCAGTTCCACAGTCCTACGGAACTATGGCTACACCTTC. It encodes CASSSTVLRNYGYTF.